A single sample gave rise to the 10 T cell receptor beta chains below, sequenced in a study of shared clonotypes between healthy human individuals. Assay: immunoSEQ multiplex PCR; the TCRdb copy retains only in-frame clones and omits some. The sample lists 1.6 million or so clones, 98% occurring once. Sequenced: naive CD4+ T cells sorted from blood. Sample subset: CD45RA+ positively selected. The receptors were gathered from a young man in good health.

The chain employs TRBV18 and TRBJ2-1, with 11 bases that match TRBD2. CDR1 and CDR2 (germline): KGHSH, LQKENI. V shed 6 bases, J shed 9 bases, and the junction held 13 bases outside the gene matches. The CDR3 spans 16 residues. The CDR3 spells CASSPKLAGGPVEQFF. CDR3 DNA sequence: TGTGCCAGCTCTCCTAAATTAGCGGGAGGGCCGGTTGAGCAGTTCTTC.

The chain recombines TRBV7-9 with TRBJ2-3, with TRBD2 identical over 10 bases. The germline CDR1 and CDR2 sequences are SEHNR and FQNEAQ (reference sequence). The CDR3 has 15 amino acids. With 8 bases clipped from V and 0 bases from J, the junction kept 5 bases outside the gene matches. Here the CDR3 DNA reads TGTGCCAGCGGAAAAGCGGGAGGGAGCACAGATACGCAGTATTTT. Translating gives CASGKAGGSTDTQYF.

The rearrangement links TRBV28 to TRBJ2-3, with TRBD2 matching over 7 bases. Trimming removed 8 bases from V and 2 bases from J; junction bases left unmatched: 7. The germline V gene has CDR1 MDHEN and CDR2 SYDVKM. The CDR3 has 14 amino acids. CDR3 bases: TGTGCCAGCTCAAGCGGGACTTACACAGATACGCAGTATTTT. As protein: CASSSGTYTDTQYF.

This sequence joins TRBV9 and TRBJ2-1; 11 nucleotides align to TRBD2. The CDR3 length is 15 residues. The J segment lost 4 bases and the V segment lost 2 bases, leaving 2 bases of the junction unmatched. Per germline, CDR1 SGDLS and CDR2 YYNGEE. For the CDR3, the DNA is TGTGCCAGCAGCGTGACTAGCGGGAAATACAATGAGCAGTTCTTC. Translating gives CASSVTSGKYNEQFF.

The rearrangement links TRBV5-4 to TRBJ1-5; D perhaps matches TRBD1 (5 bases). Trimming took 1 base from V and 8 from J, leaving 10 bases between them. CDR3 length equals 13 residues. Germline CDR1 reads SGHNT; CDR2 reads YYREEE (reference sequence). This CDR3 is CASSLSGAKPQHF. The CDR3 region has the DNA TGTGCCAGCAGCTTGTCCGGGGCTAAGCCCCAGCATTTT.

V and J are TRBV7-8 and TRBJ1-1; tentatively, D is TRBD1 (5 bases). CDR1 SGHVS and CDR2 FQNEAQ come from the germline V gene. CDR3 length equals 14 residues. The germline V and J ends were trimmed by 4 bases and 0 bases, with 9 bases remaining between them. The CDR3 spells CASSSGRLNTEAFF. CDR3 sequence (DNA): TGTGCCAGCAGCTCGGGACGGTTGAACACTGAAGCTTTCTTT.

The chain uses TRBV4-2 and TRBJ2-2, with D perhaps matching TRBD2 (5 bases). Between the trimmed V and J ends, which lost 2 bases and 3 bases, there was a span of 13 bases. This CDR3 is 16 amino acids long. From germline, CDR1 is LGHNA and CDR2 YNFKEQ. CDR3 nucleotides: TGTGCCAGCAGCCAAAACCGGATCGGGGACACCGGGGAGCTGTTTTTT. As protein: CASSQNRIGDTGELFF.

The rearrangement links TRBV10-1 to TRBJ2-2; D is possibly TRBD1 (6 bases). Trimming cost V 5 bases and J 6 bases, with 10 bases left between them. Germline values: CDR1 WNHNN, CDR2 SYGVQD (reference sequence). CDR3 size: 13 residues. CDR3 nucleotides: TGCGCCAGCAGTAACAGGGTTGCCGGGGAGCTGTTTTTT. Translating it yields CASSNRVAGELFF.

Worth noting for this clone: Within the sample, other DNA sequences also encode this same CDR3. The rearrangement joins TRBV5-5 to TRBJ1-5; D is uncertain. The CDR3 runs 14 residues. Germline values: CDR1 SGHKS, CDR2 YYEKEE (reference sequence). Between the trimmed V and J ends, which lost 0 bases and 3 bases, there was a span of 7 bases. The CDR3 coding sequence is TGTGCCAGCAGCTTGGGAAGATCCAATCAGCCCCAGCATTTT. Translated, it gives CASSLGRSNQPQHF.

The CDR3 protein is CASGRDRSTDTQYF. In DNA form, the CDR3 reads TGCGCCAGCGGGCGGGACAGGAGCACAGATACGCAGTATTTT. The V gene is TRBV10-1, the J gene TRBJ2-3; 8 bases map to TRBD1. The junction had 4 bases not matched to a gene; V was cut back by 8 bases and J by 0 bases. From germline, CDR1 is WNHNN and CDR2 SYGVQD (reference sequence). This CDR3 spans 14 amino acids.